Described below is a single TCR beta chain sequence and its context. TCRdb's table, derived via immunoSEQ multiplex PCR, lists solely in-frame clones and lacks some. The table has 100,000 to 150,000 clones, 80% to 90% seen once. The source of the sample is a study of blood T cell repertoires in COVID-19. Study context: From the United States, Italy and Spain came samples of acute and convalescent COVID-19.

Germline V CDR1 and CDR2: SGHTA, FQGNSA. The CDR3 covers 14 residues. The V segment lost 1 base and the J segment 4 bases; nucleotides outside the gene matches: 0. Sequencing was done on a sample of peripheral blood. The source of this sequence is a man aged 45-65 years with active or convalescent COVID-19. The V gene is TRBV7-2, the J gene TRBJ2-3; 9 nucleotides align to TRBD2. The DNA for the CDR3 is TGTGCCAGCAGCTTAGGCGGGGGGGCAGATACGCAGTATTTT. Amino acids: CASSLGGGADTQYF.